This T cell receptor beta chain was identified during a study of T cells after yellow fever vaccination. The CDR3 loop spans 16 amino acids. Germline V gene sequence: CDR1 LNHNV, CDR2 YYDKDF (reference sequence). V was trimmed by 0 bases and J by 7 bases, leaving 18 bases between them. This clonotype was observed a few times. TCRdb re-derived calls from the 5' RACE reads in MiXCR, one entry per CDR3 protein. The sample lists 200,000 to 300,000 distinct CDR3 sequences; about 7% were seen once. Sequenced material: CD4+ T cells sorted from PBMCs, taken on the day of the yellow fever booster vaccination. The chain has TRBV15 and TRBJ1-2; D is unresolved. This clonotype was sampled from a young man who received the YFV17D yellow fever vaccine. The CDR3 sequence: CATSRDSGPRVRGYTF. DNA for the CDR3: TGTGCCACCAGCAGAGATAGCGGTCCTCGCGTTCGTGGCTACACCTTC.